The clone carrying this TCR beta chain showed up just once. Its antigen is undetermined. The source of the sample is a study of cytomegalovirus exposure and HLA in healthy donors. At the level of the study: For the approximately 410 genotyped donors, about 81% fell within the Caucasian-associated ancestry cluster. Whole-study findings and limits: Immune exposure data for these donors was limited to CMV serostatus. Most TCR sequences proved rare, with some public TCRs found in many donors.

Primers included in the PCR were 60 Vbeta and 13 Jbeta primers. In the source study's methods: In a later analysis, 75 million to 95 million unique TCR beta chains included roughly 11 million shared by two or more donors. Libraries were prepared by immunoSEQ multiplex PCR; TCRdb keeps only in-frame clonotypes and omits some of them. V, J and clone size are taken as reported in that table, and D and trimming were inferred from the DNA itself. The repertoire holds approximately 150,000 clones, 65% to 85% seen once, with around 1.5% in the top ten. The length of the CDR3 is 15 residues. Trimming stripped 5 bases from V and 4 bases from J, with 15 bases between. The germline V gene has CDR1 MNHEY and CDR2 SMNVEV (reference sequence).

The rearrangement uses TRBV27 and TRBJ2-1; weak D call: TRBD2 (7 bases). This sequence originates from a woman between 18 and 29 years old in good health and CMV-seronegative. The sample taken for sequencing was PBMCs. The CDR3 reads CASSLIGGGYNEQFF. DNA of the CDR3: TGTGCCAGCAGTCTTATAGGGGGGGGTTACAATGAGCAGTTCTTC.